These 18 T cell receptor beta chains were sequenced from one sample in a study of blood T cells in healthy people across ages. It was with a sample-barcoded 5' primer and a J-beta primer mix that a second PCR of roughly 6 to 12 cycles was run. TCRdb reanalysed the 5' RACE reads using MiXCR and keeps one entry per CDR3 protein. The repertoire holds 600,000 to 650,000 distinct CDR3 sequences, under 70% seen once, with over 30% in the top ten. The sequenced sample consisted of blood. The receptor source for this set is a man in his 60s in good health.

The CDR3 spells CASSDLPGQGAWNEQFF. Here the CDR3 DNA reads TGTGCCAGTAGTGATCTCCCGGGACAGGGGGCCTGGAATGAGCAGTTCTTC. The V gene is TRBV19, the J gene TRBJ2-1; the match to TRBD1 covers 12 bases. In germline, CDR1 is LNHDA, CDR2 SQIVND (reference sequence). V gave up 5 bases and J gave up 7 bases; unmatched junction bases: 12. The CDR3 covers 17 residues.

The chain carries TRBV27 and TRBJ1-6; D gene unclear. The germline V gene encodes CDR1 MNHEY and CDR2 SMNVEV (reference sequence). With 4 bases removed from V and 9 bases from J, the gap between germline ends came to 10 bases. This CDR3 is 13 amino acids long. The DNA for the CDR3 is TGTGCCAGCAGTTCAGGACGGCGTTCACCCCTCCACTTT. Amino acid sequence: CASSSGRRSPLHF.

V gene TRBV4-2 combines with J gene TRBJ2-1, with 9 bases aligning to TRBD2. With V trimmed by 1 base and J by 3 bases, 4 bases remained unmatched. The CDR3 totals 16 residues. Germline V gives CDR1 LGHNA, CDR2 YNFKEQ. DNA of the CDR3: TGTGCCAGCAGCCAAGTTGCGGGGGGGAACTACAATGAGCAGTTCTTC. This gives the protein CASSQVAGGNYNEQFF.

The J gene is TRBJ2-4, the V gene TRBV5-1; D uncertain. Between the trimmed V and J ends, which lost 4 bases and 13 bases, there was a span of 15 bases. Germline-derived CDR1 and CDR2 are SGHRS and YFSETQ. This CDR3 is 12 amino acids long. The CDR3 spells CASSASKDVQYF. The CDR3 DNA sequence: TGCGCCAGCAGCGCTTCTAAGGACGTGCAGTACTTC.

CDR3 DNA sequence: TGTGCCTTCGGGGGGGACGCCGCCGCGCAGTATTTT. This translates into CAFGGDAAAQYF. The chain combines TRBV3-1 with TRBJ2-3, with 8 bases aligning to TRBD2. The V and J ends lost 11 bases and 10 bases, in that order; junction bases with no gene match: 11. Germline CDR1 is LGHDT and CDR2 is YNNKEL (reference sequence). The length of the CDR3 is 12 residues.

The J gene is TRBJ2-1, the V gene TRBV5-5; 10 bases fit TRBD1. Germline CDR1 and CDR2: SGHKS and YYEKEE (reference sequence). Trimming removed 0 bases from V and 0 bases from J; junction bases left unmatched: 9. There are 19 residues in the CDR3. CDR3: CASSLAPGQGFSSYNEQFF. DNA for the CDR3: TGTGCCAGCAGCTTGGCCCCGGGACAGGGGTTTAGCTCCTACAATGAGCAGTTCTTC.

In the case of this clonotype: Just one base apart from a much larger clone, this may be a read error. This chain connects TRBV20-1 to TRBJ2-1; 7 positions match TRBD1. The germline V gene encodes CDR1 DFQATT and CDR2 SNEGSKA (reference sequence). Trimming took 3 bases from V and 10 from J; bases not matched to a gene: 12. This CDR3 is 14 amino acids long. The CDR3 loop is CSASRQGISYEQFF. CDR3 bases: TGCAGTGCTAGCCGACAGGGAATAAGCTACGAGCAGTTCTTC.

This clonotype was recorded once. DNA for the CDR3: TGTGCCAGCAGTGGGACGGAGACCTACAATGAGCAGTTCTTC. Its protein product is CASSGTETYNEQFF. The V gene is TRBV2, the J gene TRBJ2-1; no definite D call. The CDR3 spans 14 residues. Looked up from germline, CDR1 is SNHLY and CDR2 is FYNNEI. The germline V and J ends were trimmed by 4 bases and 2 bases, with 9 bases remaining between them.

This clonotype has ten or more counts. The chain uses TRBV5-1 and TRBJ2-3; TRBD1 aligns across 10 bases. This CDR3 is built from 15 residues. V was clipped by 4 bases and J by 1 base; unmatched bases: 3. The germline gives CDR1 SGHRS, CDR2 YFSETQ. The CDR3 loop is CASSPGTGGTDTQYF. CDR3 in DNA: TGCGCCAGCAGCCCCGGGACAGGGGGCACAGATACGCAGTATTTT.

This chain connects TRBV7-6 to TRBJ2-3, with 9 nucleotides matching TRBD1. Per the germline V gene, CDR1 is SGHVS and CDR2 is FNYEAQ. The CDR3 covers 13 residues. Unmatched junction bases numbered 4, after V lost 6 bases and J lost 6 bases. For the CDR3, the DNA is TGTGCCAGCAGTTACGACAGGGGGGATACGCAGTATTTT. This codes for CASSYDRGDTQYF.

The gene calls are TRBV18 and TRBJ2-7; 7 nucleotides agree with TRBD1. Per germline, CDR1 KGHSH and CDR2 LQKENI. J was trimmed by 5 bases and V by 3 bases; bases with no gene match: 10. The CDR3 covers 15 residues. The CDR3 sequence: CASSPTQGVSDEQYF. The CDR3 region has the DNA TGTGCCAGCTCACCTACTCAGGGGGTCAGCGACGAGCAGTACTTC.

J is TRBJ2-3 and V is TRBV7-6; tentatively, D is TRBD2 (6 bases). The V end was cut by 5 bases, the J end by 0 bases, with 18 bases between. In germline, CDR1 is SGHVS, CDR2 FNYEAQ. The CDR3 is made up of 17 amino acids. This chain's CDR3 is CASSPAFAGSSTDTQYF. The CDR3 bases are TGTGCCAGCAGCCCAGCATTCGCGGGAAGTAGCACAGATACGCAGTATTTT.

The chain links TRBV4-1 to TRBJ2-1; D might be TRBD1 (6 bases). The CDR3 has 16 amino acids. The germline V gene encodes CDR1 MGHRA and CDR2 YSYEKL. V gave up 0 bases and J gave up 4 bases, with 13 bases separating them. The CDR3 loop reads CASSQEGTPSYNEQFF. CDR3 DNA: TGCGCCAGCAGCCAAGAGGGGACACCTAGTTACAATGAGCAGTTCTTC.

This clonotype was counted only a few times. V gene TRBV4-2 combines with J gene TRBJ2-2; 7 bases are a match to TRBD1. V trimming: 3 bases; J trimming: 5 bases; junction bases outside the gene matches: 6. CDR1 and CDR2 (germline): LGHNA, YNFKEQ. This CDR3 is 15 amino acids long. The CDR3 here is CASSQDRSRTGELFF. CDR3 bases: TGTGCCAGCAGCCAGGACAGGTCTCGTACCGGGGAGCTGTTTTTT.

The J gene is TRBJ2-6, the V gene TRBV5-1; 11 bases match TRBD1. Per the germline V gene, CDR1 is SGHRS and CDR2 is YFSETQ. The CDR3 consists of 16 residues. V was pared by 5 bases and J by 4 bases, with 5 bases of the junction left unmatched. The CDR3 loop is CASRGQGAWGANVLTF. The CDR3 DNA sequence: TGCGCCAGCAGAGGACAGGGGGCATGGGGGGCCAACGTCCTGACTTTC. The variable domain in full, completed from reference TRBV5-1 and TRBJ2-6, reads KAGVTQTPRYLIKTRGQQVTLSCSPISGHRSVSWYQQTPGQGLQFLFEYFSETQRNKGNFPGRFSGRQFSNSRSEMNVSTLELGDSALYLCASRGQGAWGANVLTFGAGSRLTVL.

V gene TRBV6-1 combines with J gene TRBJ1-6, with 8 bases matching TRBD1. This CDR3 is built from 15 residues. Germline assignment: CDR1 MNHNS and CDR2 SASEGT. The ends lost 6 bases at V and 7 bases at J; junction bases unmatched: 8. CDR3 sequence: CASSSTGAWNSPLHF. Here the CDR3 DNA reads TGTGCCAGCAGCTCGACAGGGGCTTGGAATTCACCCCTCCACTTT.

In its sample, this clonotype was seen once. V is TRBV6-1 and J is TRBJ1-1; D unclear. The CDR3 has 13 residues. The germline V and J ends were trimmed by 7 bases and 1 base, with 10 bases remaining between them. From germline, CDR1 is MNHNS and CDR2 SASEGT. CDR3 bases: TGTGCCAGCACCCATCGACAGAACACTGAAGCTTTCTTT. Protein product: CASTHRQNTEAFF.

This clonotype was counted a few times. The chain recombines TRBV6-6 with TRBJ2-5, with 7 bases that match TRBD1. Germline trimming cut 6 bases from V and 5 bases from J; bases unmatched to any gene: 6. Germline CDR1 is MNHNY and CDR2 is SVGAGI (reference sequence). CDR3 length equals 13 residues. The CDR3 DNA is TGTGCCAGCAGCCCACAGGGGATGGAGACCCAGTACTTC. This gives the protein CASSPQGMETQYF.